Below, 26 T cell receptor beta chains from the same sample are listed, as sequenced in a study of CD8+ T cells in alopecia areata. After isolation, RNA underwent reverse transcription to generate cDNA as the sequencing template. Sequenced by immunoSEQ multiplex PCR; TCRdb stores in-frame clones only, minus some. The table records fewer than 150,000 clones, more than 30% of them present only once. The sequencing sample was made of CD4+ T cells sorted from blood. The receptors stem from a human donor with alopecia areata.

This chain uses TRBV7-3 with TRBJ2-1; D perhaps matches TRBD1 (6 bases). Deletions cut 6 bases from V and 8 bases from J, with 14 bases between. This CDR3 region has 13 residues. Germline V gives CDR1 SGHTA, CDR2 FQGTGA. The CDR3 is CASSRARGYEQFF. CDR3 bases: TGTGCCAGCAGTAGGGCCAGGGGCTATGAGCAGTTCTTC.

This chain uses TRBV29-1 with TRBJ2-5; D gene ambiguous. The V end lost 3 bases, the J end lost 4 bases, and 15 bases lay between the germline ends. Germline CDR1 is SQVTM and CDR2 is ANQGSEA. This CDR3 has 14 residues. CDR3: CSVDGALARETQYF. DNA of the CDR3: TGCAGCGTTGATGGTGCTTTGGCACGAGAGACCCAGTACTTC.

This chain links TRBV18 with TRBJ2-2; D not certain. Germline values: CDR1 KGHSH, CDR2 LQKENI. The length of the CDR3 is 14 residues. V lost 6 bases, J lost 0 bases, and 8 bases lay in between. In DNA, the CDR3 is TGTGCCAGCTCGGGCGCTTCGAACACCGGGGAGCTGTTTTTT. Protein sequence: CASSGASNTGELFF.

The J gene is TRBJ1-4, the V gene TRBV20-1; no firm D call. Trimming left V 3 bases short and J 6 bases short, with 5 bases between. This CDR3 has 11 amino acids. Germline CDR1 is DFQATT and CDR2 is SNEGSKA (reference sequence). The CDR3 loop reads CSARGDEKLFF. CDR3 sequence (DNA): TGCAGTGCTAGGGGCGATGAAAAACTGTTTTTT.

J is TRBJ2-7 and V is TRBV28, with a weak D call TRBD2 (6 bases). V shed 3 bases and J shed 2 bases, with 17 bases lying between them. This CDR3 is built from 16 residues. Germline loops: CDR1 MDHEN, CDR2 SYDVKM. The CDR3 here is CASSFSLAGLTYEQYF. The CDR3 nucleotides read TGTGCCAGCAGTTTTTCCCTAGCCGGACTAACCTACGAGCAGTACTTC.

This clone has only a few counts. DNA of the CDR3: TGCAGCGTCAGCACCCAGGCATCTGAAGCTTTCTTT. Its translation is CSVSTQASEAFF. This chain connects TRBV29-1 to TRBJ1-1; D gene unclear. This CDR3 region has 12 residues. Germline-derived CDR1 and CDR2 are SQVTM and ANQGSEA. The ends were cut back, 6 bases at V and 6 bases at J, with 14 bases in the middle.

V is TRBV29-1 and J is TRBJ1-5; weak D call: TRBD1 (5 bases). The germline CDR1 and CDR2 sequences are SQVTM and ANQGSEA. The CDR3 loop spans 16 amino acids. V was clipped by 6 bases and J by 7 bases, with 25 bases between them. DNA for the CDR3: TGCAGCGTGGACCCGCCTGACCCCCCTAAGGGGCAGCCCCAGCATTTT. Residues: CSVDPPDPPKGQPQHF.

This clone was observed a handful of times. This rearrangement joins TRBV29-1 to TRBJ2-1; TRBD2 matches at 11 bases. The V segment lost 7 bases and the J segment 1 base; nucleotides outside the gene matches: 3. CDR3 length: 14 residues. The germline gives CDR1 SQVTM, CDR2 ANQGSEA. CDR3 protein: CSGGLAGSYNEQFF. The DNA of the CDR3 is TGCAGCGGAGGACTAGCGGGTTCCTACAATGAGCAGTTCTTC.

The chain uses TRBV29-1 and TRBJ2-7; D perhaps matches TRBD1 (6 bases). The CDR3 sequence is 12 residues long. With 4 bases removed from V and 3 bases from J, the gap between germline ends came to 10 bases. Germline CDR1 is SQVTM and CDR2 is ANQGSEA. Here the CDR3 reads CSVVQTGYEQYF. The CDR3 coding sequence is TGCAGCGTTGTTCAGACAGGCTACGAGCAGTACTTC.

This chain connects TRBV30 to TRBJ1-5; no clear D gene. The CDR3 has 12 amino acids. Germline loops: CDR1 GTSNPN, CDR2 SVGIG (reference sequence). V shed 2 bases and J shed 4 bases, with 6 bases lying between them. The CDR3 DNA reads TGTGCCTGGAGTAGCGGTAATCAGCCCCAGCATTTT. Its protein is CAWSSGNQPQHF.

There are a few counts of this clone. The chain couples TRBV7-9 to TRBJ2-1, with 9 bases that match TRBD2. Germline assignment: CDR1 SEHNR and CDR2 FQNEAQ (reference sequence). The trim removed 11 bases at V and 6 bases at J, leaving 17 bases unmatched. The CDR3 spans 16 residues. The chain's CDR3 is CASLPRRAGGTNEQFF. DNA for the CDR3: TGTGCCTCTCTTCCGCGCCGAGCGGGGGGCACCAATGAGCAGTTCTTC.

This clone was detected a few times. This rearrangement joins TRBV29-1 to TRBJ1-1, with D perhaps TRBD1 (5 bases). The CDR3 extends over 12 amino acids. Germline V CDR1 and CDR2: SQVTM, ANQGSEA. Between the trimmed V and J ends, which lost 6 bases and 5 bases, there was a span of 13 bases. CDR3 region: CSVVTAETEAFF. The CDR3 nucleotides read TGCAGCGTGGTGACAGCGGAAACTGAAGCTTTCTTT.

The J gene is TRBJ1-1, the V gene TRBV29-1; D possibly corresponds to TRBD1 (5 bases). The CDR3 has 14 residues. Germline CDR1 is SQVTM and CDR2 is ANQGSEA. V gave up 0 bases and J gave up 0 bases, with 8 bases separating them. CDR3 nucleotide sequence: TGCAGCGTTGAAGACGGGACGGTGAACACTGAAGCTTTCTTT. Protein product: CSVEDGTVNTEAFF.

The chain employs TRBV29-1 and TRBJ1-1; tentatively, D is TRBD1 (5 bases). Trimming took 0 bases from V and 3 from J, leaving 8 bases between them. CDR3 length equals 13 residues. Per the germline V gene, CDR1 is SQVTM and CDR2 is ANQGSEA. Here the CDR3 reads CSVEEGGDTEAFF. The CDR3 nucleotides read TGCAGCGTTGAAGAGGGAGGGGACACTGAAGCTTTCTTT.

Comment on this clone: Other DNA sequences of this sample code for an identical CDR3. J is TRBJ1-5 and V is TRBV30; D may be TRBD1 (5 bases). The CDR3 is 14 residues long. Germline loops: CDR1 GTSNPN, CDR2 SVGIG (reference sequence). Trimming shortened V by 0 bases and J by 4 bases, and 10 bases separated the two germline ends. CDR3 loop: CAWSVPGGNQPQHF. CDR3 DNA sequence: TGTGCCTGGAGTGTACCGGGGGGAAATCAGCCCCAGCATTTT.

Of note for this clone: The sample contains more than one DNA sequence encoding this CDR3. The chain links TRBV9 to TRBJ2-5; D uncertain. The CDR3 totals 13 residues. With 0 bases removed from V and 2 bases from J, the gap between germline ends came to 5 bases. Germline V gene sequence: CDR1 SGDLS, CDR2 YYNGEE. The CDR3 DNA reads as TGTGCCAGCAGCGTAGGGGTTCAAGAGACCCAGTACTTC. It is translated as CASSVGVQETQYF. Full variable domain (remainder filled in from reference TRBV9 and TRBJ2-5): DSGVTQTPKHLITATGQRVTLRCSPRSGDLSVYWYQQSLDQGLQFLIQYYNGEERAKGNILERFSAQQFPDLHSELNLSSLELGDSALYFCASSVGVQETQYFGPGTRLLVL.

V usage is TRBV4-1 and J usage is TRBJ1-1; 7 bases are shared with TRBD1. V was pared by 1 base and J by 4 bases, with 12 bases of the junction left unmatched. The CDR3 is 17 amino acids. Germline lookup yields CDR1 MGHRA and CDR2 YSYEKL. CDR3 sequence: CASSQVRRGQSSTEAFF. The CDR3 DNA is TGCGCCAGCAGCCAAGTTCGCAGGGGACAGAGTAGCACTGAAGCTTTCTTT.

The chain links TRBV29-1 to TRBJ1-2; 8 positions agree with TRBD1. The ends lost 2 bases at V and 7 bases at J; junction bases unmatched: 6. This CDR3 is 13 amino acids long. Germline CDR1 and CDR2: SQVTM and ANQGSEA. The CDR3 coding sequence is TGCAGCGTTGAAAGGACAGGGAGCGGTGGCTACACCTTC. The encoded protein is CSVERTGSGGYTF. The full variable domain, with the rest looked up from reference TRBV29-1 and TRBJ1-2, is SAVISQKPSRDICQRGTSLTIQCQVDSQVTMMFWYRQQPGQSLTLIATANQGSEATYESGFVIDKFPISRPNLTFSTLTVSNMSPEDSSIYLCSVERTGSGGYTFGSGTRLTVV.

The chain couples TRBV7-8 to TRBJ2-5; possibly TRBD2 for D (5 bases). The ends were cut back, 0 bases at V and 4 bases at J, with 9 bases in the middle. Germline CDR1 and CDR2: SGHVS and FQNEAQ. This CDR3 is built from 14 residues. In DNA, the CDR3 is TGTGCCAGCAGCTTAGCGGACTCTCGAGAGACCCAGTACTTC. Translating it yields CASSLADSRETQYF.

The rearrangement links TRBV4-1 to TRBJ1-4; D is unclear. The CDR3 runs to 15 residues. Germline CDR1 reads MGHRA; CDR2 reads YSYEKL. V lost 3 bases and J lost 0, with 8 bases in between. As DNA, the CDR3 is TGCGCCAGCAGCCAGGGAGTTGCAACTAATGAAAAACTGTTTTTT. This sequence encodes CASSQGVATNEKLFF.

This clone showed up just a few times. The gene calls are TRBV7-2 and TRBJ2-6; D remains unclear. CDR1 and CDR2 from the germline V gene are SGHTA and FQGNSA. The V and J ends lost 1 base and 0 bases respectively, with 10 bases between them. The CDR3 is made up of 17 amino acids. The CDR3 spells CASSLGVARSGANVLTF. DNA for the CDR3: TGTGCCAGCAGCTTAGGGGTGGCCCGCTCTGGGGCCAACGTCCTGACTTTC.

This clone appeared a single time. The rearrangement joins TRBV11-1 to TRBJ2-7; the D gene is possibly TRBD2 (6 bases). From germline, CDR1 is SGHAT and CDR2 FQDESV (reference sequence). Trimming shortened V by 5 bases and J by 0 bases, and 11 bases separated the two germline ends. This CDR3 spans 14 amino acids. The chain's CDR3 is CASSPRDFSYEQYF. CDR3 in DNA: TGTGCCAGCAGCCCCCGGGACTTCTCCTACGAGCAGTACTTC.

The chain combines TRBV14 with TRBJ2-3, with D unresolved. Trimming cost V 1 base and J 7 bases, with 6 bases left between them. The CDR3 is 12 amino acids. Germline CDR1 is SGHDN and CDR2 is FVKESK. CDR3 protein: CASSQARNTQYF. CDR3 DNA: TGTGCCAGCAGCCAAGCTCGAAATACGCAGTATTTT.

The CDR3 DNA reads TGTGCCAGCAGCTTAAGTGGGGGTGAGGGTTCACCCCTCCACTTT. It is translated as CASSLSGGEGSPLHF. This rearrangement joins TRBV7-2 to TRBJ1-6; D may be TRBD1 (5 bases). The CDR3 sequence is 15 residues long. Germline CDR1 is SGHTA and CDR2 is FQGNSA. Trimming pared 2 bases from V and 9 bases from J, leaving 14 bases between.

Comments on this clone: Its ends do not fully match the called genes, so a read error is possible. The rearrangement joins TRBV29-1 to TRBJ1-1; D unclear. The CDR3 sequence is 10 residues long. Per germline, CDR1 SQVTM and CDR2 ANQGSEA. In DNA, the CDR3 is TGCAGCGTACGCCACACTGAAGCTTCCTTT. Translated: CSVRHTEASF.

CDR3 coding DNA: TGTGCCAGCATCCGGGACGGGACAGGGGGCTTCGAGCAGTACTTC. The encoded protein is CASIRDGTGGFEQYF. V usage is TRBV27 and J usage is TRBJ2-7, with 12 bases aligning to TRBD1. Germline V gives CDR1 MNHEY, CDR2 SMNVEV (reference sequence). The CDR3 totals 15 residues. V gave up 7 bases and J gave up 6 bases; unmatched junction bases: 10.